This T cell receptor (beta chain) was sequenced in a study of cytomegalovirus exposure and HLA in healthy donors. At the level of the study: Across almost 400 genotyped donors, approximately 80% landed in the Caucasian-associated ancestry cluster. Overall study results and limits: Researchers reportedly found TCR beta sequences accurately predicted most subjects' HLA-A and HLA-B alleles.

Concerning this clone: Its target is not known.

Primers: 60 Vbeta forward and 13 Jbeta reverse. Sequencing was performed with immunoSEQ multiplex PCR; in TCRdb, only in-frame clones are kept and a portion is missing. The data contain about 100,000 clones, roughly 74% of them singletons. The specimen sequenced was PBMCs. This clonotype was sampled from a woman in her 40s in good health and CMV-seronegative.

The CDR3 here is CAWSGVAGANTGELFF. In DNA form, the CDR3 reads TGTGCCTGGAGTGGAGTAGCGGGTGCGAACACCGGGGAGCTGTTTTTT. The V and J genes are TRBV30 and TRBJ2-2; TRBD2 agrees at 7 bases. CDR1 is GTSNPN and CDR2 is SVGIG in the germline V gene (reference sequence). The CDR3 consists of 16 residues. V lost 1 base to trimming and J lost 0 bases; unmatched junction nucleotides: 5.